Listed here is a single TCR beta chain. Its antigen remains unknown. The entry originates in a study of PD-1 blockade in mismatch repair-deficient tumors. The length of the CDR3 is 16 residues. The V segment lost 3 bases and the J segment 0 bases; nucleotides outside the gene matches: 4. The germline CDR1 and CDR2 sequences are LGHNA and YSLEER. Study-wide results and limits: Tumor-resident clones, often absent from pretreatment blood, expanded after pembrolizumab and then contracted.

The method was immunoSEQ multiplex PCR; TCRdb's version includes in-frame clones alone and lacks a portion of them. In the table there are some 130,000 clones, approximately 91% of which are singletons. This TCR came from an adult with mismatch repair-deficient cancer. The specimen was peripheral blood, collected 72 weeks after starting pembrolizumab. The chain is built from TRBV4-3 and TRBJ2-2, with TRBD2 identical over 7 bases. The CDR3: CASSQPREANTGELFF. DNA for the CDR3: TGCGCCAGCAGCCAGCCACGGGAGGCGAACACCGGGGAGCTGTTTTTT.